This TCR beta chain was recorded in a study of T cell responses to AZD1222 COVID-19 vaccine. Germline assignment: CDR1 KGHSH and CDR2 LQKENI. The CDR3 has 12 residues. With 5 bases removed from V and 5 bases from J, the gap between germline ends came to 9 bases. On this clone itself: Its antigen is not known.

Measured with immunoSEQ multiplex PCR; TCRdb has only the in-frame clones, and not every one. The profile shows about 270,000 clones, 90% to 95% of them singletons. General study points: Possibly, clonal diversity was underestimated; donors were largely white British and included more females. After two AZD1222 doses, spike-specific TCR breadth and depth rose versus day 0.

The sequence was collected from an adult who received the AZD1222 COVID-19 vaccine. The sample here was peripheral blood, taken 28 days after the second AZD1222 dose. The genes are TRBV18 and TRBJ2-5; D gene uncertain. CDR3 DNA: TGTGCCAGCTCAGTTTCAAGGGAGACCCAGTACTTC. Translated, it gives CASSVSRETQYF.